One sample yielded the 6 T cell receptor beta chains listed below, sequenced in a study of blood T cell repertoires in COVID-19. Produced via immunoSEQ multiplex PCR; TCRdb's table is partial and in-frame only. The sample consists of about 100,000 clones, 75% to 90% of them appearing once. Sequencing was done on a sample of peripheral blood. The receptor set was obtained from a woman aged 70-85 years with active or convalescent COVID-19.

J is TRBJ2-7 and V is TRBV9; no clear D gene. Germline assignment: CDR1 SGDLS and CDR2 YYNGEE. The CDR3 is made up of 14 amino acids. The V end lost 4 bases, the J end lost 2 bases, and 13 bases lay between the germline ends. The DNA for the CDR3 is TGTGCCAGCAGCATGTTGGCAGAACCCTACGAGCAGTACTTC. It codes for CASSMLAEPYEQYF.

The chain has TRBV7-9 and TRBJ1-2; 7 positions match TRBD1. Germline V gene sequence: CDR1 SEHNR, CDR2 FQNEAQ (reference sequence). This CDR3 comprises 13 residues. V trimming: 7 bases; J trimming: 2 bases; junction bases outside the gene matches: 4. The CDR3 sequence is CASTPGQNYGYTF. DNA of the CDR3: TGTGCCAGCACCCCGGGACAGAACTATGGCTACACCTTC.

This clone was counted a single time. The chain's CDR3 is CASSGPKATGEQFF. CDR3 DNA: TGTGCCAGCAGCGGTCCAAAGGCGACGGGTGAGCAGTTCTTC. The genes are TRBV11-2 and TRBJ2-1; no clear D. The CDR3 has 14 residues. CDR1 is SGHAT, CDR2 FQNNGV, per germline. Between the trimmed V and J ends, which lost 5 bases and 9 bases, there was a span of 17 bases.

This sequence joins TRBV7-2 and TRBJ2-3; D might be TRBD1 (6 bases). The CDR3 contains 14 residues. Germline CDR1 and CDR2: SGHTA and FQGNSA. The V end lost 2 bases, the J end lost 3 bases, and 9 bases lay between the germline ends. DNA for the CDR3: TGTGCCAGCAGCTTACCGACAGGTACAGATACGCAGTATTTT. It encodes CASSLPTGTDTQYF.

The rearrangement joins TRBV5-4 to TRBJ2-5, with 14 bases lining up with TRBD2. The CDR3 has 16 residues. CDR1 and CDR2 from the germline V gene are SGHNT and YYREEE (reference sequence). Germline trimming cut 3 bases from V and 5 bases from J; bases unmatched to any gene: 6. This CDR3 reads CASSSGLAGVKETQYF. The CDR3 DNA reads as TGTGCCAGCAGCTCGGGACTAGCGGGAGTAAAGGAGACCCAGTACTTC.

This rearrangement joins TRBV7-2 to TRBJ2-7, with TRBD1 matching over 12 bases. This CDR3 comprises 16 residues. Germline trimming cut 3 bases from V and 3 bases from J; bases unmatched to any gene: 6. Per germline, CDR1 SGHTA and CDR2 FQGNSA. The CDR3 reads CASSFLGTGGLYEQYF. The DNA for the CDR3 is TGTGCCAGCAGCTTCCTTGGGACAGGGGGCCTCTACGAGCAGTACTTC.